The clone carrying this T cell receptor beta chain appeared many times. This entry belongs to a study of T cells in Graves' hyperthyroidism and ophthalmopathy. Thyroid ultrasound and orbital computed tomography, with clinical symptoms and serum thyroxine and TRAb, informed diagnoses. The germline V and J ends were trimmed by 2 bases and 3 bases, with 16 bases remaining between them. The V gene's germline CDR1 is DFQATT and CDR2 SNEGSKA (reference sequence). This CDR3 has 15 residues. Amplified TCR beta CDR3 regions came from RNA transcripts. HTBI primers were the set used in a first-round RT-PCR of the TCR CDR3. MiXCR, applied by TCRdb to the multiplex PCR reads, yields one record per CDR3 protein. This sample has over 150,000 distinct CDR3 sequences, with around 17% found just once.

Sequenced input: blood. The chain carries TRBV20-1 and TRBJ1-2; D is unresolved. The TCR originated in a woman aged 45 to 65 with Graves' hyperthyroidism. The CDR3 sequence: CSARKGGSNDYGYTF. CDR3 DNA sequence: TGCAGTGCTAGAAAGGGAGGGTCGAACGACTATGGCTACACCTTC.